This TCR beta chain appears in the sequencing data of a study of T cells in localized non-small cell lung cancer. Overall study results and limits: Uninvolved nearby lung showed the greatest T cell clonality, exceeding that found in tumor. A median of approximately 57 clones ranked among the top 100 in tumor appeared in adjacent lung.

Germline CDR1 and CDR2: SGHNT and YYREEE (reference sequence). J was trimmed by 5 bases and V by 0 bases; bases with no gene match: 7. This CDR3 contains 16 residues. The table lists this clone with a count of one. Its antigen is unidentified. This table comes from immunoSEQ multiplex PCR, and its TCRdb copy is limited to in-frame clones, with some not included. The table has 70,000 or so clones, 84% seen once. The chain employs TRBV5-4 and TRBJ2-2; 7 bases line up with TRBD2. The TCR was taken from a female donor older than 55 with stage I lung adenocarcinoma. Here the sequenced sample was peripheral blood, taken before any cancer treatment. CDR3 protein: CASSLVASGPTGELFF. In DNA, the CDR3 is TGTGCCAGCAGCTTGGTAGCTAGCGGACCTACCGGGGAGCTGTTTTTT.